Here is one T cell receptor (beta chain) with its context. These data are taken from a study of cytomegalovirus exposure and HLA in healthy donors. Assay used: immunoSEQ multiplex PCR; TCRdb lists only in-frame clones, some missing. The table lists about 330,000 clones, roughly 90% of them singletons, with around 0.8% in the top ten. This clonotype was sampled from a woman aged 18-30 years in good health and CMV-seronegative. Material: PBMCs.

CDR3 DNA sequence: TGTGCCAGAAGCTTCCCTGAGGGGGACGGGCATCAGCCCCAGCATTTT. Translated, it gives CARSFPEGDGHQPQHF. The chain carries TRBV5-3 and TRBJ1-5; perhaps TRBD1 as D (6 bases). TRBV5-3 is filed as an ORF, its function uncertain. The CDR3 length is 16 residues. The germline V and J ends were trimmed by 2 bases and 5 bases, with 17 bases remaining between them.